The clone carrying this T cell receptor beta chain was picked up a small number of times. Libraries were prepared by immunoSEQ multiplex PCR; TCRdb keeps only in-frame clonotypes and omits some of them. The data hold about 210,000 clones, with about 88% observed a single time. This specimen belongs to a study of blood T cell repertoires in COVID-19. Study-level background: Researchers got acute and convalescent COVID-19 samples from the United States, Italy and Spain.

J gave up 6 bases and V 1 base, and 4 bases lay outside the gene matches. CDR3 length: 14 amino acids. The germline gives CDR1 SGDLS, CDR2 YYNGEE. The J gene is TRBJ1-2, the V gene TRBV9; 9 bases match TRBD1. The receptor was isolated from a woman between 35 and 50 years old with acute or convalescent COVID-19. The sequenced material came from peripheral blood. CDR3 nucleotide sequence: TGTGCCAGCAGCGTAAGGGGACAGGGAGATGGCTACACCTTC. Protein sequence: CASSVRGQGDGYTF. The full variable domain, in which reference TRBV9 and TRBJ1-2 provide the parts outside the CDR3, is DSGVTQTPKHLITATGQRVTLRCSPRSGDLSVYWYQQSLDQGLQFLIQYYNGEERAKGNILERFSAQQFPDLHSELNLSSLELGDSALYFCASSVRGQGDGYTFGSGTRLTVV.